This T cell receptor (beta chain) originates from a study of blood T cell repertoires in COVID-19 (dated by TCRdb to 2019 to 2021). As for the study more broadly: The collaborator samples originated in the United States, Italy and Spain and spanned the acute and convalescent phases of COVID-19. The prospective study material was composed of cDNA or gDNA derived from T cells, B-cell-depleted T cells, or PBMCs. Subjects who had been exposed to COVID-19, were actively infected with it, or had recovered from it provided the deeply sampled blood TCRbeta repertoires that made up the dataset. The repertoires were released in a freely available public database meant as a resource for research on the immune response to SARS-CoV-2. The samples were drawn from two sources: the first 160 participants of the ongoing ImmuneRACE study, and approximately 1,300 subjects contributed by 6 global collaborators. Sample metadata almost always included a de-identified subject ID, COVID-19 status, age in years and sex. Where available, HLA class I and class II types were obtained from metadata supplied by the sample provider rather than from assay-based typing.

Whole blood was collected in K2EDTA tubes by collaborating institutions according to the institutions' own protocols. For TCRbeta analysis, collaborators shipped samples as frozen whole blood, isolated PBMCs, or DNA extracted from either of those sample types. A remark on this clone: Its target antigen remains unknown. No quality values exist for individual bases; no much larger clone is one base distant.

TCRbeta CDR3 regions were amplified from genomic DNA by means of the immunoSEQ Assay, a bias-controlled multiplex PCR. On the authors' methods: Within the assay, amplification of reference gene primers was used to estimate how many nucleated cells each sample contained. To quantify the absolute abundance of each unique TCRbeta CDR3 rearrangement, sequence reads were collapsed and filtered. For each sample, productive Simpson clonality was calculated by taking the square root of Simpson's diversity index across productive rearrangements. TCRdb provides this immuneACCESS table in a form limited to in-frame rearrangements. Some clones are lacking; in checked studies, under half of them reflect an unresolved V gene, and why the rest are absent is not known. The DNA gave D and trimming, while V, J and clone size come from that table. A total of approximately 100,000 clones appear in this sample, roughly nine tenths of them only once. Clones ranked in the top ten supply about 18% of the sample.

Overall results and qualifications from the work: How much clinical and demographic metadata was included differed by source and by participant, and the metadata was provided uncurated.

The CDR1 and CDR2 encoded by the germline V gene (reference sequence) are PRHDT and FYEKMQ. The CDR3 runs 14 residues from the cysteine to the phenylalanine. Only the CDR3 DNA stays, 42 bases, in frame from base 1. V loses 5 bases of germline sequence and J loses 7 bases, and the interval between the two ends is 12 bases. The specimen was peripheral blood. The clonotype comes from a man over 45 with acute or convalescent COVID-19. This chain is built from TRBV13 and TRBJ1-6; the best D guess is TRBD1, with 5 bases matching. This receptor has the CDR3 CASSLRQLNSPLHF. The nucleotide sequence reads as follows: TGTGCCAGCAGCCTCAGACAGTTGAATTCACCCCTCCACTTT.